This TCR beta chain derives from a study of radiotherapy plus CTLA-4 blockade in lung cancer (dated by TCRdb to the late 2010s). In terms of the full investigation: Among enrolled patients, approximately 19% had an objective response and roughly 31% reached disease control.

Libraries came from the immunoSEQ multiplex PCR assay. This immuneACCESS table, as held by TCRdb, lists in-frame sequences with V and J called but not all clones. Of the missing ones, under half trace to an unresolved V gene in checked studies; the others have no known cause. The sample table records roughly 93,000 clones; 82% of these occur just once. Clones ranked in the top ten supply about 3.5% of the sample. The investigation overall reported the following: Increased serum interferon-beta after radiation, together with early dynamic changes in blood T cell clones, were reported to be the strongest predictors of response. After treatment with radiotherapy and ipilimumab, TCR clones that came from tumors expanded in the peripheral blood.

CDR1 and CDR2 were assigned from the germline V gene as SNHLY and FYNNEI. Germline trimming: 6 bases from V, 7 bases from J; junction bases outside gene matches: 6. The cysteine opens and the phenylalanine closes a CDR3 of 15 amino acids. Of all the DNA, just the CDR3 is kept, 45 bases in frame from base 1. This clone occurred once. Its specific antigen is unknown. There are no base qualities to consult, and no much larger clone falls within one base. In this study, focal radiation therapy paired with CTLA-4 blockade (ipilimumab) was tested in patients who had chemo-refractory metastatic non-small-cell lung cancer.

The sample in question was peripheral blood, obtained from a patient treated with radiotherapy plus ipilimumab. The chain was built from TRBV2 and TRBJ2-1, with 13 junctional bases fitting TRBD2. This clonotype was obtained from a human donor with non-small cell lung cancer who had a partial response to radiotherapy plus ipilimumab. The CDR3 region reads CASSQTSGRPNEQFF. Read as DNA, the sequence is TGTGCCAGCAGCCAGACTAGCGGGAGGCCAAATGAGCAGTTCTTC.